A selection of T cell receptor beta chains follows, all from one sample in a study of cytomegalovirus exposure and HLA in healthy donors. Sequencing used immunoSEQ multiplex PCR; TCRdb keeps in-frame clones, though not all of them. The sample carries fewer than 200,000 clones, roughly 89% recorded once. The sequenced material came from PBMCs. Receptors were obtained from a woman aged 25 to 45 in good health and CMV-seronegative. CDR3s include the opening cysteine and the closing phenylalanine or tryptophan. The D gene is left open where the match is weak. Only some rows state a clone size, as once, few, many or a class for expanded clones.

j_gene | abundance | len | d_gene | v_gene | CDR3aa | CDR3nt
TRBJ1-1 | - | 15 | TRBD1 | TRBV4-1 | CASSQMTGSGTEAFF | TGCGCCAGCAGCCAGATGACAGGGAGTGGCACTGAAGCTTTCTTT
TRBJ2-1 | - | 18 | TRBD2 | TRBV7-3 | CASSQETSLAGVGNEQFF | TGTGCCAGCAGCCAAGAAACGTCACTAGCGGGAGTAGGCAATGAGCAGTTCTTC
TRBJ2-3 | - | 16 | TRBD2 | TRBV9 | CASSVEPSGGTDTQYF | TGTGCCAGCAGCGTAGAGCCTAGCGGGGGCACAGATACGCAGTATTTT
TRBJ1-1 | few | 13 | - | TRBV6-5 | CASSYVGAPEAFF | TGTGCCAGCAGTTACGTGGGGGCCCCTGAAGCTTTCTTT
TRBJ2-6 | - | 16 | TRBD1 | TRBV9 | CASSVGGGEGANVLTF | TGTGCCAGCAGCGTAGGAGGGGGCGAAGGGGCCAACGTCCTGACTTTC
TRBJ1-1 | - | 15 | - | TRBV9 | CASSVFPGLNTEAFF | TGTGCCAGCAGCGTGTTTCCGGGACTCAACACTGAAGCTTTCTTT
TRBJ1-1 | - | 11 | - | TRBV20-1 | CSARQYTEAFF | TGCAGTGCTCGACAGTACACTGAAGCTTTCTTT
TRBJ1-1 | once | 17 | TRBD1 | TRBV11-2 | CASSDSPDRGLVTEAFF | TGTGCCAGCAGCGATTCACCGGACAGGGGGCTCGTCACTGAAGCTTTCTTT
TRBJ2-7 | - | 14 | TRBD1 | TRBV7-2 | CASSFGQGGYEQYF | TGTGCCAGCAGTTTCGGACAGGGGGGATACGAGCAGTACTTC
TRBJ1-6 | once | 14 | - | TRBV5-6 | CASSGQVGYSPLHF | TGTGCCAGCAGCGGGCAGGTCGGATATTCACCCCTCCACTTT
TRBJ2-3 | - | 12 | - | TRBV10-1 | CASSEVSDTQYF | TGCGCCAGCAGTGAAGTAAGCGATACGCAGTATTTT
TRBJ2-5 | - | 15 | TRBD1 | TRBV5-1 | CASSPGDSARETQYF | TGCGCCAGCAGCCCTGGGGACAGTGCTAGAGAGACCCAGTACTTC
TRBJ2-2 | few | 18 | - | TRBV7-2 | CASSPADTAPPNTGELFF | TGTGCCAGCAGCCCAGCAGACACTGCCCCTCCGAACACCGGGGAGCTGTTTTTT
TRBJ2-3 | - | 15 | - | TRBV18 | CASSPGGPGADTQYF | TGTGCCAGCTCACCAGGGGGTCCGGGGGCAGATACGCAGTATTTT
TRBJ2-6 | - | 15 | - | TRBV5-6 | CASSLQGSGANVLTF | TGTGCCAGCAGCCTTCAGGGGTCTGGGGCCAACGTCCTGACTTTC
TRBJ2-3 | - | 16 | TRBD2 | TRBV7-2 | CASSITSGASTDTQYF | TGTGCCAGCAGCATCACTAGCGGGGCCAGCACAGATACGCAGTATTTT
TRBJ2-7 | - | 15 | TRBD2 | TRBV7-7 | CASSLRAGGPYEQYF | TGTGCCAGCAGCCTCAGAGCGGGAGGGCCGTACGAGCAGTACTTC
TRBJ1-2 | - | 13 | - | TRBV7-9 | CASSLGANYGYTF | TGTGCCAGCAGCTTAGGAGCAAACTATGGCTACACCTTC
TRBJ2-5 | - | 14 | - | TRBV5-1 | CASSFEYRGETQYF | TGCGCCAGCAGCTTCGAATATCGCGGGGAGACCCAGTACTTC
TRBJ1-2 | - | 11 | - | TRBV6-1 | CASSEASGYTF | TGTGCCAGCAGTGAAGCGAGCGGGTACACCTTC
TRBJ1-1 | - | 15 | TRBD1 | TRBV19 | CASSSQGGMNTEAFF | TGTGCCAGTAGTTCCCAGGGGGGCATGAACACTGAAGCTTTCTTT
TRBJ2-7 | - | 16 | TRBD2 | TRBV27 | CASKRLPSGSTYEQYF | TGTGCCAGCAAGCGGCTCCCTAGCGGGAGTACCTACGAGCAGTACTTC
TRBJ1-2 | - | 14 | - | TRBV27 | CASSLSGSNYGYTF | TGTGCCAGCAGTTTATCTGGCAGTAACTATGGCTACACCTTC
TRBJ2-3 | once | 15 | - | TRBV7-8 | CASSLVSVSTDTQYF | TGTGCCAGCAGCTTAGTTTCCGTCAGCACAGATACGCAGTATTTT
TRBJ2-1 | - | 11 | - | TRBV11-2 | CASNLADEQFF | TGTGCCAGCAATCTCGCAGATGAGCAGTTCTTC
TRBJ2-7 | - | 13 | - | TRBV5-1 | CASSYLASYEQYF | TGCGCCAGCAGCTACTTAGCTTCCTACGAGCAGTACTTC
TRBJ1-5 | - | 14 | - | TRBV19 | CASSINRADQPQHF | TGTGCCAGTAGTATAAACAGGGCGGATCAGCCCCAGCATTTT
TRBJ1-2 | - | 14 | - | TRBV18 | CASSPPQGMLGYTF | TGTGCCAGCTCACCACCTCAGGGGATGTTGGGCTACACCTTC
TRBJ1-3 | once | 15 | - | TRBV12-5 | CASGHAGISGNTIYF | TGTGCTAGTGGTCACGCCGGGATCTCTGGAAACACCATATATTTT
TRBJ2-7 | - | 13 | TRBD1 | TRBV10-3 | CATAGTAPYEQYF | TGTGCCACCGCCGGGACAGCCCCCTACGAGCAGTACTTC
TRBJ1-1 | - | 14 | - | TRBV15 | CATSRAAAGAEAFF | TGTGCCACCAGCAGAGCCGCTGCAGGGGCTGAAGCTTTCTTT
TRBJ2-1 | - | 14 | TRBD1 | TRBV5-1 | CASSPGTVYNEQFF | TGCGCCAGCAGCCCCGGGACAGTCTACAATGAGCAGTTCTTC
TRBJ2-1 | - | 13 | - | TRBV25-1 | CASSKQGYNEQFF | TGTGCCAGCAGTAAACAGGGTTACAATGAGCAGTTCTTC
TRBJ1-4 | few | 15 | TRBD1 | TRBV5-1 | CASSRRTGGHEKLFF | TGCGCCAGCAGTCGACGGACAGGGGGACATGAAAAACTGTTTTTT
TRBJ2-6 | - | 15 | - | TRBV6-1 | CASSTSRSGANVLTF | TGTGCCAGCAGCACGTCGAGGTCTGGGGCCAACGTCCTGACTTTC
TRBJ2-7 | - | 15 | TRBD1 | TRBV5-1 | CASSLLPGQGTEQYF | TGCGCCAGCAGCTTGCTACCGGGACAGGGGACCGAGCAGTACTTC
TRBJ2-5 | once | 13 | - | TRBV5-4 | CASSPDSQETQYF | TGTGCCAGCAGCCCCGACAGCCAAGAGACCCAGTACTTC
TRBJ2-1 | - | 13 | TRBD2 | TRBV9 | CASSVGGGTEQFF | TGTGCCAGCAGCGTAGGGGGGGGGACTGAGCAGTTCTTC
TRBJ1-2 | - | 14 | - | TRBV18 | CASSPRAGAYGYTF | TGTGCCAGCTCACCAAGAGCTGGGGCCTATGGCTACACCTTC
TRBJ2-5 | - | 15 | - | TRBV27 | CASSFSPPFQETQYF | TGTGCCAGCAGTTTTTCTCCCCCGTTCCAAGAGACCCAGTACTTC
TRBJ2-7 | once | 13 | TRBD1 | TRBV10-3 | CAMRTGTSYEQYF | TGTGCCATGCGGACAGGGACTTCCTACGAGCAGTACTTC
TRBJ2-1 | - | 16 | TRBD2 | TRBV9 | CASSVAGGPSGNEQFF | TGTGCCAGCAGCGTAGCGGGAGGGCCCTCGGGCAATGAGCAGTTCTTC
TRBJ2-7 | - | 15 | - | TRBV6-5 | CASSYSSASSYEQYF | TGTGCCAGCAGTTACTCAAGCGCCAGCTCCTACGAGCAGTACTTC
TRBJ2-7 | once | 17 | - | TRBV7-9 | CASSRRIQGTNSYEQYF | TGTGCCAGCAGCCGAAGAATTCAGGGGACTAACTCCTACGAGCAGTACTTC
TRBJ1-1 | - | 14 | - | TRBV6-5 | CASSWARRSTEAFF | TGTGCCAGCAGTTGGGCTCGGCGAAGCACTGAAGCTTTCTTT
TRBJ2-3 | few | 14 | - | TRBV6-5 | CASSYLAGTDTQYF | TGTGCCAGCAGTTATTTAGCGGGCACAGATACGCAGTATTTT
TRBJ2-3 | - | 15 | - | TRBV5-4 | CASSPQDTHTDTQYF | TGTGCCAGCAGCCCACAAGACACTCACACAGATACGCAGTATTTT
TRBJ2-7 | - | 15 | TRBD1 | TRBV5-4 | CASSLRSGQAYEQYF | TGTGCCAGCAGCTTGCGGTCGGGACAGGCCTACGAGCAGTACTTC
TRBJ2-5 | - | 12 | TRBD2 | TRBV27 | CASSIGEGTQYF | TGTGCCAGCAGTATAGGGGAGGGGACCCAGTACTTC
TRBJ2-1 | - | 16 | - | TRBV19 | CASSTLRSGGYNEQFF | TGTGCCAGTAGTACCCTCAGGTCCGGGGGTTACAATGAGCAGTTCTTC
TRBJ1-2 | - | 15 | TRBD1 | TRBV19 | CASSGPDRANYGYTF | TGTGCCAGTAGTGGGCCGGACAGGGCTAACTATGGCTACACCTTC
TRBJ2-7 | - | 14 | TRBD1 | TRBV28 | CASSPATGGGKQYF | TGTGCCAGCAGTCCTGCGACAGGGGGCGGTAAGCAGTACTTC
TRBJ1-2 | - | 12 | - | TRBV14 | CASSMYNYGYTF | TGTGCCAGCAGCATGTATAACTATGGCTACACCTTC
TRBJ2-7 | - | 12 | TRBD1 | TRBV11-2 | CASSSRTGREYF | TGTGCCAGCAGCTCCCGGACAGGGCGGGAGTACTTC
TRBJ2-7 | once | 13 | - | TRBV19 | CASSRVNSYEQYF | TGTGCCAGTAGTAGAGTAAACTCCTACGAGCAGTACTTC
TRBJ2-1 | - | 14 | - | TRBV27 | CASSVGGAKHEQFF | TGTGCCAGCAGTGTGGGGGGGGCGAAGCATGAGCAGTTCTTC
TRBJ2-7 | - | 15 | TRBD2 | TRBV4-1 | CASSQPTSGAYEQYF | TGCGCCAGCAGCCAACCCACTAGCGGAGCCTACGAGCAGTACTTC
TRBJ1-2 | - | 13 | - | TRBV6-5 | CASSGRTDYGYTF | TGTGCCAGCAGTGGAAGAACAGACTATGGCTACACCTTC